These T cell receptor beta chains were read from a single sample in a study of CD8+CD57+ T cells in acquired aplastic anemia. TCRdb passed the reads through MiXCR, listing each CDR3 protein once. The table records under 350,000 distinct CDR3 sequences, 56% of them present only once. Sequencing was done on a sample of sorted CD4+, CD8+, or CD8+CD57+ T cells (not recorded which) from PBMCs. The source is a human donor with aplastic anemia. Both conserved end residues are part of each CDR3. D genes are given only for firm matches. Only some rows state a clone size, as once, few, many or a class for expanded clones.

d_call: -; v_call: TRBV7-9; j_call: TRBJ1-1; clone_size: few; cdr3_aa: CASSFTPTDNTEAFF; cdr3_nt: TGTGCCAGCAGTTTCACTCCGACAGACAACACTGAAGCTTTCTTT
d_call: -; v_call: TRBV3-1; j_call: TRBJ2-2; clone_size: few; cdr3_aa: CASSPDSTPGGELFF; cdr3_nt: TGTGCCAGCAGCCCCGACAGTACTCCGGGGGGGGAGCTGTTTTTT
d_call: -; v_call: TRBV7-2; j_call: TRBJ1-4; clone_size: -; cdr3_aa: CASSLGRLGLGEKLFF; cdr3_nt: TGTGCCAGCAGCTTAGGCAGGCTAGGACTTGGTGAAAAACTGTTTTTT
d_call: TRBD1; v_call: TRBV5-1; j_call: TRBJ1-2; clone_size: -; cdr3_aa: CPSSLDAGTAYGYTF; cdr3_nt: TGTCCCAGCAGCTTAGACGCCGGGACAGCCTATGGCTACACCTTC
d_call: TRBD1; v_call: TRBV20-1; j_call: TRBJ1-2; clone_size: -; cdr3_aa: CSARGDTWTGAPVLDYTF; cdr3_nt: TGCAGTGCTAGAGGAGATACATGGACAGGGGCGCCGGTTTTGGACTACACCTTC
d_call: TRBD2; v_call: TRBV7-3; j_call: TRBJ2-1; clone_size: many; cdr3_aa: CASSLMGLAGANEQFF; cdr3_nt: TGTGCCAGCAGCTTAATGGGACTAGCGGGGGCAAATGAGCAGTTCTTC
d_call: TRBD1; v_call: TRBV7-9; j_call: TRBJ1-1; clone_size: -; cdr3_aa: CASRATGVTEAFF; cdr3_nt: TGTGCCAGCAGGGCTACAGGGGTGACTGAAGCTTTCTTT
d_call: -; v_call: TRBV7-8; j_call: TRBJ2-7; clone_size: few; cdr3_aa: CASSFSVEQYF; cdr3_nt: TGTGCCAGCAGCTTCTCGGTCGAGCAGTACTTC
d_call: -; v_call: TRBV20-1; j_call: TRBJ2-6; clone_size: -; cdr3_aa: CSARVRATREHGANVLTF; cdr3_nt: TGCAGTGCTAGAGTTCGGGCTACCAGGGAACATGGGGCCAACGTCCTGACTTTC
d_call: TRBD1; v_call: TRBV7-3; j_call: TRBJ1-6; clone_size: many; cdr3_aa: CASSLTGDREDNSPLHF; cdr3_nt: TGTGCCAGCAGCTTAACGGGAGACAGGGAAGATAATTCACCCCTCCACTTT
d_call: -; v_call: TRBV24-1; j_call: TRBJ1-1; clone_size: many; cdr3_aa: CATSDSGNTEAFF; cdr3_nt: TGTGCCACCAGTGATTCTGGGAACACTGAAGCTTTCTTT
d_call: -; v_call: TRBV7-9; j_call: TRBJ2-7; clone_size: -; cdr3_aa: CASSLRGARGNEQYF; cdr3_nt: TGTGCCAGCAGCTTAAGGGGCGCAAGAGGAAACGAGCAGTACTTC
d_call: -; v_call: TRBV5-6; j_call: TRBJ2-5; clone_size: many; cdr3_aa: CASSLDRVETQYF; cdr3_nt: TGTGCCAGCAGCTTGGACAGGGTGGAGACCCAGTACTTC
d_call: -; v_call: TRBV20-1; j_call: TRBJ2-3; clone_size: -; cdr3_aa: CSARLRGGVYNEQYF; cdr3_nt: TGCAGTGCTAGGCTTCGGGGCGGAGTCTACAATGAGCAGTATTTT
d_call: -; v_call: TRBV6-1; j_call: TRBJ1-2; clone_size: many; cdr3_aa: CASSLRGRDYGYTF; cdr3_nt: TGTGCCAGCAGCCTAAGGGGGAGGGACTATGGCTACACCTTC
d_call: -; v_call: TRBV5-8; j_call: TRBJ2-3; clone_size: many; cdr3_aa: CASNKGGGGTDTQYF; cdr3_nt: TGTGCCAGCAACAAGGGTGGCGGGGGCACAGATACGCAGTATTTT
d_call: TRBD1; v_call: TRBV19; j_call: TRBJ1-1; clone_size: -; cdr3_aa: CASSSGTGAGIF; cdr3_nt: TGTGCCAGCAGCTCAGGGACAGGGGCGGGTATCTTT
d_call: -; v_call: TRBV11-3; j_call: TRBJ2-3; clone_size: many; cdr3_aa: CASSPGQHTDTQYF; cdr3_nt: TGTGCCAGCAGCCCCGGACAGCACACAGATACGCAGTATTTT
d_call: TRBD2; v_call: TRBV9; j_call: TRBJ2-5; clone_size: -; cdr3_aa: CASSGLAGGGETQYF; cdr3_nt: TGTGCCAGCAGCGGACTAGCGGGAGGGGGGGAGACCCAGTACTTC
d_call: -; v_call: TRBV29-1; j_call: TRBJ2-2; clone_size: -; cdr3_aa: CSVEHTNTGELFF; cdr3_nt: TGCAGCGTTGAACATACGAACACCGGGGAGCTGTTTTTT
d_call: -; v_call: TRBV7-9; j_call: TRBJ2-5; clone_size: -; cdr3_aa: CASSPLGGQETQYF; cdr3_nt: TGTGCCAGCAGCCCTCTAGGGGGCCAAGAGACCCAGTACTTC
d_call: TRBD1; v_call: TRBV20-1; j_call: TRBJ2-7; clone_size: few; cdr3_aa: CSAHFGTGPYEQYF; cdr3_nt: TGCAGTGCTCATTTCGGGACAGGCCCCTACGAGCAGTACTTC
d_call: TRBD1; v_call: TRBV6-6; j_call: TRBJ1-2; clone_size: many; cdr3_aa: CASTLGQGSGYTF; cdr3_nt: TGTGCCAGCACCCTGGGACAGGGCTCCGGCTACACCTTC
d_call: -; v_call: TRBV9; j_call: TRBJ2-7; clone_size: -; cdr3_aa: CASSVAGSPYEQYF; cdr3_nt: TGTGCCAGCAGCGTAGCTGGGTCCCCATACGAGCAGTACTTC
d_call: -; v_call: TRBV7-2; j_call: TRBJ2-7; clone_size: few; cdr3_aa: CASSLVGTLYF; cdr3_nt: TGTGCCAGCAGCTTAGTGGGTACCCTGTACTTC
d_call: -; v_call: TRBV15; j_call: TRBJ1-6; clone_size: -; cdr3_aa: CATSRDLSGNSPLHF; cdr3_nt: TGTGCCACCAGCAGAGATTTGAGTGGGAATTCACCCCTCCACTTT
d_call: TRBD2; v_call: TRBV29-1; j_call: TRBJ2-1; clone_size: -; cdr3_aa: CSSGLAGANTFNEQFF; cdr3_nt: TGCAGCTCGGGACTAGCGGGAGCGAACACCTTCAATGAGCAGTTCTTC
d_call: -; v_call: TRBV7-6; j_call: TRBJ1-6; clone_size: -; cdr3_aa: CASALVGSSYNSPLHF; cdr3_nt: TGTGCCAGCGCCTTAGTCGGGAGCTCCTATAATTCACCCCTCCACTTT
d_call: -; v_call: TRBV19; j_call: TRBJ1-1; clone_size: few; cdr3_aa: CASRAMRSDTEAFF; cdr3_nt: TGTGCCAGTAGGGCAATGCGTTCGGACACTGAAGCTTTCTTT
d_call: -; v_call: TRBV24-1; j_call: TRBJ1-1; clone_size: -; cdr3_aa: CATRDGAEAFF; cdr3_nt: TGTGCTACCAGGGACGGGGCTGAAGCTTTCTTT
d_call: -; v_call: TRBV19; j_call: TRBJ1-5; clone_size: -; cdr3_aa: CASSMGASNQPQHF; cdr3_nt: TGTGCCAGTAGTATGGGAGCTAGCAATCAGCCCCAGCATTTT
d_call: TRBD2; v_call: TRBV10-1; j_call: TRBJ2-1; clone_size: -; cdr3_aa: CASSESVVSSGGKSYNEQFF; cdr3_nt: TGCGCCAGCAGTGAGTCGGTGGTGTCTAGCGGGGGGAAATCATACAATGAGCAGTTCTTC
d_call: TRBD1; v_call: TRBV20-1; j_call: TRBJ2-5; clone_size: many; cdr3_aa: CSASTGLETQYF; cdr3_nt: TGCAGTGCCTCGACAGGGTTGGAGACCCAGTACTTC
d_call: TRBD1; v_call: TRBV7-3; j_call: TRBJ2-2; clone_size: -; cdr3_aa: CASSQGTGRNTGELFF; cdr3_nt: TGTGCCAGCAGTCAGGGGACAGGGAGGAACACCGGGGAGCTGTTTTTT
d_call: -; v_call: TRBV25-1; j_call: TRBJ2-7; clone_size: -; cdr3_aa: CASSEFRGTYEQYF; cdr3_nt: TGTGCCAGCAGTGAATTCAGAGGGACCTACGAGCAGTACTTC
d_call: TRBD2; v_call: TRBV4-2; j_call: TRBJ2-2; clone_size: many; cdr3_aa: CASSLAGGRGTGELFF; cdr3_nt: TGTGCCAGCAGCCTAGCGGGGGGGCGGGGCACCGGGGAGCTGTTTTTT
d_call: -; v_call: TRBV19; j_call: TRBJ2-3; clone_size: many; cdr3_aa: CASSPGSDTQYF; cdr3_nt: TGTGCCAGCAGTCCGGGGTCAGATACGCAGTATTTT
d_call: -; v_call: TRBV4-1; j_call: TRBJ2-2; clone_size: many; cdr3_aa: CASSQDSQYTGELFF; cdr3_nt: TGCGCCAGCAGCCAAGACTCCCAGTACACCGGGGAGCTGTTTTTT
d_call: -; v_call: TRBV20-1; j_call: TRBJ2-3; clone_size: -; cdr3_aa: CSARDWGRSTDTQYF; cdr3_nt: TGCAGTGCTAGAGATTGGGGACGTAGCACAGATACGCAGTATTTT
d_call: -; v_call: TRBV19; j_call: TRBJ2-1; clone_size: -; cdr3_aa: CASSIRTEINEQLF; cdr3_nt: TGTGCCAGTAGTATACGGACGGAGATCAATGAGCAGCTCTTT
d_call: -; v_call: TRBV10-1; j_call: TRBJ2-7; clone_size: few; cdr3_aa: CASSGGHSYEQYF; cdr3_nt: TGCGCCAGCAGTGGGGGACATTCCTACGAGCAGTACTTC
d_call: -; v_call: TRBV2; j_call: TRBJ1-1; clone_size: -; cdr3_aa: CASRNAGAQNTEAFF; cdr3_nt: TGTGCCAGCAGGAATGCCGGGGCTCAGAACACTGAAGCTTTCTTT
d_call: TRBD1; v_call: TRBV2; j_call: TRBJ1-5; clone_size: many; cdr3_aa: CASRATGGRQPQHF; cdr3_nt: TGTGCCAGCAGGGCTACAGGGGGAAGACAGCCCCAGCATTTT
d_call: TRBD1; v_call: TRBV19; j_call: TRBJ2-2; clone_size: -; cdr3_aa: CASRGDRNTGELFF; cdr3_nt: TGTGCCAGTAGGGGGGACAGGAACACCGGGGAGCTGTTTTTT
d_call: -; v_call: TRBV5-1; j_call: TRBJ2-2; clone_size: many; cdr3_aa: CASSLLSPLGDTGELFF; cdr3_nt: TGCGCCAGCAGTCTTCTTTCGCCCTTGGGGGACACCGGGGAGCTGTTTTTT
d_call: -; v_call: TRBV5-1; j_call: TRBJ1-1; clone_size: -; cdr3_aa: CASTTIGLRGRMNTEAFF; cdr3_nt: TGCGCCAGCACCACCATTGGGCTCAGGGGACGCATGAACACTGAAGCTTTCTTT
d_call: -; v_call: TRBV7-6; j_call: TRBJ2-7; clone_size: -; cdr3_aa: CASSLGLYTYEQYF; cdr3_nt: TGTGCCAGCAGCTTAGGTCTGTATACCTACGAGCAGTACTTC
d_call: -; v_call: TRBV6-4; j_call: TRBJ1-2; clone_size: -; cdr3_aa: CASSEDGNYGCTF; cdr3_nt: TGTGCCAGCAGTGAGGACGGAAACTATGGCTGCACCTTC